The 29 T cell receptor beta chains given below trace back to one sample, sequenced in a study of cytomegalovirus exposure and HLA in healthy donors. PCR primers comprised 60 Vbeta and 13 Jbeta primers. The method was immunoSEQ multiplex PCR; TCRdb's version includes in-frame clones alone and lacks a portion of them. The sample carries under 200,000 clones, about four fifths recorded once. Sequenced: PBMCs. The receptors derive from a young man in good health and CMV-seronegative.

A word on this clone: No conserved phenylalanine or tryptophan ends this CDR3, so it is likely a read error. The chain has TRBV28 and TRBJ1-6; D not resolved. In germline, CDR1 is MDHEN, CDR2 SYDVKM. This CDR3 has 12 residues. Trimming stripped 7 bases from V and 6 bases from J, with 7 bases between. The CDR3 DNA follows: TGTGCCAGCAAACAGACTAATTCACCCCTCCACCTT. As protein: CASKQTNSPLHL.

This chain links TRBV19 with TRBJ1-2; 7 nucleotides agree with TRBD1. The CDR3 is 14 amino acids. Trimming removed 5 bases from V and 0 bases from J; junction bases left unmatched: 3. In germline, CDR1 is LNHDA, CDR2 SQIVND (reference sequence). The CDR3 loop is CASSGQEANYGYTF. For the CDR3, the DNA is TGTGCCAGTAGTGGACAGGAAGCTAACTATGGCTACACCTTC.

In regard to this clone: One end of the junction is discordant with germline, which a read error may explain. This chain links TRBV27 with TRBJ2-2; 7 bases agree with TRBD1. This CDR3 is 15 amino acids long. Germline V gene data show CDR1 as MNHEY and CDR2 as SMNVEV (reference sequence). The CDR3 sequence: CASSLSRGRTGELFF. DNA of the CDR3: TGTGCCAGCAGTCTATCCAGGGGGAGAACCGGGGAGCTGTTTTTT.

The V gene is TRBV7-3, the J gene TRBJ1-2; 9 bases agree with TRBD1. Germline CDR1 SGHTA, CDR2 FQGTGA. CDR3 size: 15 residues. Trimming took 5 bases from V and 8 from J; bases not matched to a gene: 12. CDR3 DNA: TGTGCCAGCAGCCCCGGAAACGGACAGGGGCGAGGCTACACCTTC. This codes for CASSPGNGQGRGYTF.

This clone showed up just a few times. This chain's CDR3 is CAPDPGQGVEAFF. The CDR3 nucleotides read TGTGCCCCTGACCCGGGACAGGGGGTTGAAGCTTTCTTT. This chain uses TRBV2 with TRBJ1-1; 11 positions agree with TRBD1. Germline lookup yields CDR1 SNHLY and CDR2 FYNNEI. V trimming: 11 bases; J trimming: 7 bases; junction bases outside the gene matches: 9. This CDR3 spans 13 amino acids.

This clone occurred a few times. This rearrangement joins TRBV27 to TRBJ1-1; 7 bases map to TRBD1. V was pared by 7 bases and J by 4 bases, with 6 bases of the junction left unmatched. Germline lookup yields CDR1 MNHEY and CDR2 SMNVEV (reference sequence). The CDR3 spans 13 residues. Written as DNA, the CDR3 is TGTGCCAGCAACTCTCCAGGGGGCACTGAAGCTTTCTTT. As protein: CASNSPGGTEAFF.

The chain recombines TRBV28 with TRBJ1-5, with TRBD1 matching over 11 bases. The CDR3 sequence is 18 residues long. Germline trimming cut 3 bases from V and 0 bases from J; bases unmatched to any gene: 7. CDR1 is MDHEN and CDR2 is SYDVKM in the germline V gene. The CDR3 DNA reads TGTGCCAGCAGTTTTAGGGGAGGACAGGGGGCTAGCAATCAGCCCCAGCATTTT. Translating gives CASSFRGGQGASNQPQHF.

V is TRBV7-9 and J is TRBJ2-7; TRBD2 matches at 11 bases. After removal of 8 bases from V and 4 bases from J, the junction contained 7 bases not matched to a gene. The V gene's germline CDR1 is SEHNR and CDR2 FQNEAQ (reference sequence). The CDR3 is made up of 14 amino acids. The chain's CDR3 is CASGDGTSGYEQYF. The CDR3 region has the DNA TGTGCCAGCGGTGACGGGACTAGCGGTTACGAGCAGTACTTC. The complete variable domain, with remaining parts taken from reference TRBV7-9 and TRBJ2-7, reads DTGVSQNPRHKITKRGQNVTFRCDPISEHNRLYWYRQTLGQGPEFLTYFQNEAQLEKSRLLSDRFSAERPKGSFSTLEIQRTEQGDSAMYLCASGDGTSGYEQYFGPGTRLTVT.

This clone was seen once. The V gene is TRBV5-6, the J gene TRBJ1-1; a possible D gene is TRBD1 (6 bases). Germline values: CDR1 SGHDT, CDR2 YYEEEE. Trimming left V 0 bases short and J 1 base short, with 10 bases between. There are 15 residues in the CDR3. Here the CDR3 DNA reads TGTGCCAGCAGCTTGGTCACAGGGTGGAACACTGAAGCTTTCTTT. Translation: CASSLVTGWNTEAFF.

In its sample, this clone was seen once. The V call is TRBV28, the J call TRBJ2-7, with 8 bases fitting TRBD1. Unmatched junction bases numbered 10, after V lost 6 bases and J lost 6 bases. Per germline, CDR1 MDHEN and CDR2 SYDVKM. The CDR3 is 14 residues long. CDR3 DNA: TGTGCCAGCAGCCCGCCCTTGACAGGGGCCGAGCAGTACTTC. Its protein product is CASSPPLTGAEQYF.

V is TRBV6-1 and J is TRBJ2-1, with D perhaps TRBD2 (5 bases). Trimming cost V 3 bases and J 9 bases, with 21 bases left between them. Germline lookup yields CDR1 MNHNS and CDR2 SASEGT. The CDR3 has 16 residues. CDR3 nucleotide sequence: TGTGCCAGCAGTGAGGCGGCGGCTAGACTCCGGGGTGAGCAGTTCTTC. It is translated as CASSEAAARLRGEQFF.

This sequence joins TRBV9 and TRBJ1-1; D perhaps matches TRBD1 (6 bases). Trimming took off 0 bases at V and 5 bases at J, with 14 bases between the two ends. Per germline, CDR1 SGDLS and CDR2 YYNGEE. The CDR3 consists of 15 residues. The DNA for the CDR3 is TGTGCCAGCAGCGTAGCTCCCCTAGGGGGAACTGAAGCTTTCTTT. Protein: CASSVAPLGGTEAFF.

The chain uses TRBV27 and TRBJ1-5; D remains unclear. The CDR3 length is 13 residues. Looked up from germline, CDR1 is MNHEY and CDR2 is SMNVEV (reference sequence). The V end was cut by 5 bases, the J end by 7 bases, with 12 bases between. This chain's CDR3 is CASSPVSGQPQHF. The CDR3 DNA reads as TGTGCCAGCAGTCCCGTATCCGGGCAGCCCCAGCATTTT.

The chain employs TRBV7-9 and TRBJ1-2; TRBD1 is a possible D gene (6 bases). This CDR3 contains 14 residues. The germline V and J ends were trimmed by 2 bases and 6 bases, with 13 bases remaining between them. Germline V gives CDR1 SEHNR, CDR2 FQNEAQ (reference sequence). This CDR3 is CASSLSRSGDGYTF. For the CDR3, the DNA is TGTGCCAGCAGCTTATCCAGGTCAGGGGATGGCTACACCTTC.

This clone has just a few counts. The chain uses TRBV10-3 and TRBJ1-5, with 8 bases identical to TRBD1. The V gene end was trimmed by 5 bases and the J gene end by 3 bases; junction bases not matched to a gene: 6. Looked up from germline, CDR1 is ENHRY and CDR2 is SYGVKD. The CDR3 length is 15 residues. The CDR3 reads CAISFGQGINQPQHF. The DNA for the CDR3 is TGTGCCATCAGTTTCGGACAGGGTATCAATCAGCCCCAGCATTTT.

The chain uses TRBV28 and TRBJ2-5, with D perhaps matching TRBD1 (5 bases). The J call may be mistaken, given a closer DNA end match to TRBJ2-7. The CDR3 totals 13 residues. From germline, CDR1 is MDHEN and CDR2 SYDVKM. DNA for the CDR3: TGTGCCAGCAGTTACGACAGATACTACGAGCAGTACTTC. Its protein product is CASSYDRYYEQYF.

This clone was seen a few times. J is TRBJ2-7 and V is TRBV27; 12 nucleotides align to TRBD2. CDR1 MNHEY and CDR2 SMNVEV come from the germline V gene (reference sequence). V was pared by 3 bases and J by 4 bases, with 4 bases of the junction left unmatched. The CDR3 consists of 15 residues. The DNA of the CDR3 is TGTGCCAGCAGTTTTCGACTAGCGGGAGCTTACGAGCAGTACTTC. Its translation: CASSFRLAGAYEQYF.

The CDR3 sequence is CASSQDGPGQSWPTNEKLFF. In DNA form, the CDR3 reads TGTGCCAGCAGCCAAGATGGCCCCGGACAGTCGTGGCCAACTAATGAAAAACTGTTTTTT. The chain combines TRBV14 with TRBJ1-4, with D perhaps matching TRBD1 (6 bases). V dropped 0 bases and J dropped 0 bases, with 20 bases sitting between them. This CDR3 comprises 20 residues. CDR1 is SGHDN, CDR2 FVKESK, per germline.

The chain links TRBV29-1 to TRBJ2-7, with TRBD1 identical over 11 bases. The length of the CDR3 is 14 residues. J lost 4 bases, V lost 6 bases, and 8 bases had no gene match. CDR1 SQVTM and CDR2 ANQGSEA come from the germline V gene. DNA for the CDR3: TGCAGCGTGGCCCTCGGACAGGGGGCTTACGAGCAGTACTTC. It yields the protein CSVALGQGAYEQYF.

Turning to this clone: The sample has other DNA sequences that encode this CDR3 too. The chain recombines TRBV29-1 with TRBJ1-1; D gene uncertain. V was cut by 4 bases and J by 1 base, with 7 bases left in between. This CDR3 is 12 amino acids long. CDR1 and CDR2 from the germline V gene are SQVTM and ANQGSEA. The CDR3 DNA follows: TGCAGCGTTGTTGGAGCGAACACTGAAGCTTTCTTT. It specifies CSVVGANTEAFF.

The rearrangement links TRBV6-1 to TRBJ2-1; 7 bases align to TRBD2. V shed 8 bases, J shed 5 bases, and the junction held 9 bases outside the gene matches. Germline values: CDR1 MNHNS, CDR2 SASEGT. The CDR3 totals 14 residues. The CDR3 sequence: CASSGSGGHNEQFF. DNA of the CDR3: TGTGCCAGCTCGGGATCGGGAGGCCACAATGAGCAGTTCTTC.

The CDR3 sequence: CASSYIASQRVTF. For the CDR3, the DNA is TGTGCCAGCAGTTATATTGCCTCACAGCGGGTCACCTTC. The V gene is TRBV6-5, the J gene TRBJ1-2; no reliable D call. The V end was cut by 3 bases, the J end by 13 bases, with 18 bases between. Germline CDR1 MNHEY, CDR2 SVGAGI. The CDR3 has 13 amino acids.

The chain uses TRBV5-1 and TRBJ1-1, with TRBD1 as a possible D gene (6 bases). CDR3 length: 16 residues. V gave up 3 bases and J gave up 1 base, with 16 bases separating them. Germline V CDR1 and CDR2: SGHRS, YFSETQ. The CDR3 loop is CASSSRGGSQNTEAFF. The CDR3 DNA reads TGCGCCAGCAGCTCGAGGGGGGGGTCACAGAACACTGAAGCTTTCTTT.

Turning to this clone: A junction boundary mismatches the germline segment, possibly from a read error. This chain uses TRBV7-9 with TRBJ1-1; 10 bases are a match to TRBD1. The CDR3 sequence is 14 residues long. Germline V gene data show CDR1 as SEHNR and CDR2 as FQNEAQ (reference sequence). The chain's CDR3 is CSSRPGTGVTEAFF. DNA of the CDR3: TGTTCCAGCAGACCCGGGACAGGGGTAACTGAAGCTTTCTTT.

This clone was detected once. This rearrangement joins TRBV7-9 to TRBJ2-4, with D perhaps matching TRBD2 (6 bases). Trimming took off 0 bases at V and 8 bases at J, with 11 bases between the two ends. From germline, CDR1 is SEHNR and CDR2 FQNEAQ (reference sequence). This CDR3 contains 14 residues. In DNA form, the CDR3 reads TGTGCCAGCAGCTTAGCGCCGGGCGGGGACATTCAGTACTTC. Translated: CASSLAPGGDIQYF.

Worth noting for this clone: This CDR3 is also generated by other DNA sequences in the sample. The rearrangement uses TRBV28 and TRBJ1-1; 7 nucleotides align to TRBD1. The CDR3 runs to 15 residues. Trimming took 3 bases from V and 8 from J; bases not matched to a gene: 12. The germline gives CDR1 MDHEN, CDR2 SYDVKM. The CDR3 loop reads CASSFLGTEGTEAFF. The DNA for the CDR3 is TGTGCCAGCAGTTTCCTTGGGACAGAAGGGACGGAAGCTTTCTTT.

This clone is classed as large. The same CDR3 also results from other DNA sequences found in this sample. This chain links TRBV19 with TRBJ1-1; D gene uncertain. V was trimmed by 0 bases and J by 2 bases, leaving 7 bases between them. Germline-derived CDR1 and CDR2 are LNHDA and SQIVND (reference sequence). This CDR3 contains 14 residues. Here the CDR3 reads CASSIDRGNTEAFF. CDR3 DNA: TGTGCCAGTAGTATAGATAGAGGAAACACTGAAGCTTTCTTT.

This clone was seen once. V gene TRBV5-8 combines with J gene TRBJ2-2; D is perhaps TRBD2 (5 bases). V lost 1 base, J lost 0 bases, and 13 bases lay in between. Germline V gene lookup returns CDR1 SGHTS and CDR2 YDEGEE. The CDR3 length is 17 residues. The CDR3 sequence: CASSLLGSGANTGELFF. The CDR3 nucleotides are TGTGCCAGCAGCTTGTTGGGGAGCGGCGCGAACACCGGGGAGCTGTTTTTT.

V gene TRBV25-1 combines with J gene TRBJ1-2; D is uncertain. The ends were cut back, 6 bases at V and 2 bases at J, with 7 bases in the middle. The CDR3 spans 12 residues. Germline V lookup: CDR1 MGHDK, CDR2 SYGVNS. CDR3 DNA sequence: TGTGCCAGCAGGCCAGGCAACTATGGCTACACCTTC. The encoded protein is CASRPGNYGYTF.